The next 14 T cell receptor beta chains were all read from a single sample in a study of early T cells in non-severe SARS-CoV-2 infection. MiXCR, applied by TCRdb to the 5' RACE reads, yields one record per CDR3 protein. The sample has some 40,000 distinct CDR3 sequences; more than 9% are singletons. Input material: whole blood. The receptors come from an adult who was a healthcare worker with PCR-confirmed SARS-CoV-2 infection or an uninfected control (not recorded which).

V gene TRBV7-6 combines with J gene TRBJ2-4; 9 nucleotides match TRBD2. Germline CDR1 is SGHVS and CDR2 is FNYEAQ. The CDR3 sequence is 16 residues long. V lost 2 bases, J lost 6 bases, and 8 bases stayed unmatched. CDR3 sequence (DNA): TGTGCCAGCAGCTTATGGGCGGGAGGGAAGAGAAACATTCAGTACTTC. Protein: CASSLWAGGKRNIQYF.

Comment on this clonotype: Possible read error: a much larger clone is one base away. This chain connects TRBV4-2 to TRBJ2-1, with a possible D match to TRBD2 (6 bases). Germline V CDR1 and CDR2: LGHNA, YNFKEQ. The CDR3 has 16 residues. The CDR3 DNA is TGTGTCAGCACCTCCCTGGAGGGTCCGGAGGGGAATGAGCAGTTCTTC. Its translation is CVSTSLEGPEGNEQFF.

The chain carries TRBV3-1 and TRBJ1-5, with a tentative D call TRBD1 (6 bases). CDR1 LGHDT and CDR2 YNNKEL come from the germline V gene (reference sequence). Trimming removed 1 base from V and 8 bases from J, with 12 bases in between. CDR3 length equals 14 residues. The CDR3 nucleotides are TGTGCCAGCAGCCAAGGCAGGGGCGGGAAGCCCCAGCATTTT. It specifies CASSQGRGGKPQHF.

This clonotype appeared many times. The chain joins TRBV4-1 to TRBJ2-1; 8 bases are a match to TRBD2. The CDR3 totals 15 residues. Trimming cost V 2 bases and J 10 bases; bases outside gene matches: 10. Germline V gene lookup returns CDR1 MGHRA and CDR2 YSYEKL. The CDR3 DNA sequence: TGCGCCAGCAGCCAACCCCCGGGGGGGCCCACAGAGCAGTTCTTC. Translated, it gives CASSQPPGGPTEQFF.

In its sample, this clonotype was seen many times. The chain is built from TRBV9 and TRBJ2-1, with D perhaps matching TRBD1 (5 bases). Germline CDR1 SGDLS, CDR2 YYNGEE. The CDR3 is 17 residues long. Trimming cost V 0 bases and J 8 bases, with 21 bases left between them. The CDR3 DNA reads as TGTGCCAGCAGCGTAGGGGCAGGAGCAAGGGGTTCCCATGAGCAGTTCTTC. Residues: CASSVGAGARGSHEQFF.

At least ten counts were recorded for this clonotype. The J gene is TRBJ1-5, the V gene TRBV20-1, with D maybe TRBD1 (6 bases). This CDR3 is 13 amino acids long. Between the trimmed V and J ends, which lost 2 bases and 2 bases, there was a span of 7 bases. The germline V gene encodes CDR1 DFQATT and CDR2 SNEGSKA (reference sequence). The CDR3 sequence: CSARYRGNQPQHF. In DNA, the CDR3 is TGCAGTGCTAGATACAGGGGCAATCAGCCCCAGCATTTT.

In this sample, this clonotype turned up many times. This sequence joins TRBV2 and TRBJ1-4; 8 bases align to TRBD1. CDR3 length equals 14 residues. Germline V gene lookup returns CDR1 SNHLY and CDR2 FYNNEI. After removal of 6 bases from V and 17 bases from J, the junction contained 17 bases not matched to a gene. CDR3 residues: CASSPTGDELRCFF. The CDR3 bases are TGTGCCAGCAGCCCGACAGGGGACGAGTTGCGGTGTTTTTTT.

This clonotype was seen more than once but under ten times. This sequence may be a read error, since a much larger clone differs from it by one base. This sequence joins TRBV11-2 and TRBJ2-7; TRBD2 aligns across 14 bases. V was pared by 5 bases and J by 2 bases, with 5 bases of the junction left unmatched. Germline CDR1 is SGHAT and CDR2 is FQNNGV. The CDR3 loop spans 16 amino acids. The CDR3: CASSPLTSGRAYEQYF. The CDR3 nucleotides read TGTGCCAGCAGCCCTTTGACTAGCGGGAGGGCCTACGAGCAGTACTTC.

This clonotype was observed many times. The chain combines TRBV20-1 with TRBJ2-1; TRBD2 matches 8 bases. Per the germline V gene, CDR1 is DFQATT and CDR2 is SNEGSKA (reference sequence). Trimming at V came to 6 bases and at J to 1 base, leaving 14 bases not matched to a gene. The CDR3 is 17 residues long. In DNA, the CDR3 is TGCAGTGCGCGAAATGCTCCGGGGACTAGATCCTACAATGAGCAGTTCTTC. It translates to CSARNAPGTRSYNEQFF.

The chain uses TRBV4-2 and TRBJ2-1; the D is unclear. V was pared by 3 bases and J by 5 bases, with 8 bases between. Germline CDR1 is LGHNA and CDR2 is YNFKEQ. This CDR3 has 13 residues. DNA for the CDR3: TGTGCCAGCAGCCACTCTGGGGACAATGAGCAGTTCTTC. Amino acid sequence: CASSHSGDNEQFF.

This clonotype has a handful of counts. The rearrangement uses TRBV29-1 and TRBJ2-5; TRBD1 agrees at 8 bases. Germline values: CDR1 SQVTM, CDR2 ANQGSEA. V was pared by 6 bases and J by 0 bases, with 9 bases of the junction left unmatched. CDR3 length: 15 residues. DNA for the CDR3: TGCAGCGTGAACAGACAGGGGCTGTACCAAGAGACCCAGTACTTC. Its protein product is CSVNRQGLYQETQYF.

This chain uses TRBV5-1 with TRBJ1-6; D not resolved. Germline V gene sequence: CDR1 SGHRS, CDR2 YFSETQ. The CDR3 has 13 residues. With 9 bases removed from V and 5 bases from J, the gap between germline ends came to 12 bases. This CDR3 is CATPTRNNSPLHF. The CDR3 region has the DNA TGCGCCACCCCGACAAGAAATAATTCACCCCTCCACTTT. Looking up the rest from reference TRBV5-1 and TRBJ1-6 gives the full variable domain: KAGVTQTPRYLIKTRGQQVTLSCSPISGHRSVSWYQQTPGQGLQFLFEYFSETQRNKGNFPGRFSGRQFSNSRSEMNVSTLELGDSALYLCATPTRNNSPLHFGNGTRLTVT.

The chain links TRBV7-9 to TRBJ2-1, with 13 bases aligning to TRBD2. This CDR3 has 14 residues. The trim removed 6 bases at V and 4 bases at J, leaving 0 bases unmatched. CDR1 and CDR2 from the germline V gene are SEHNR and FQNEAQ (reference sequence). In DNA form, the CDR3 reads TGTGCCAGCAGACTAGCGGGAGGGTACAATGAGCAGTTCTTC. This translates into CASRLAGGYNEQFF.

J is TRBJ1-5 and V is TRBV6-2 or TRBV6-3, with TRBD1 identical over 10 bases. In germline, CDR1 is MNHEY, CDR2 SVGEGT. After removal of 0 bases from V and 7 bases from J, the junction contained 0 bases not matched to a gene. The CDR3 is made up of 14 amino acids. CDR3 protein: CASSYSTGGQPQHF. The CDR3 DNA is TGTGCCAGCAGTTACTCGACAGGGGGCCAGCCCCAGCATTTT.